Here is one TCR beta chain with its context. Its antigen is still unknown. A single record per CDR3 protein comes from TCRdb applying MiXCR to the RT-PCR reads. Among approximately 500,000 distinct CDR3 sequences listed, 13% were seen once. This sample stems from a study of response to subunit inactivated influenza vaccine. Study-wide findings and caveats: Authors suggested seasonal influenza vaccinations each recruit few new T cells.

The clonotype comes from a man aged 50 to 60 who received an inactivated influenza vaccine. The source was PBMCs from blood, collected more than 35 days after vaccination.

This chain's CDR3 is CSARVLAGQSRSYNEQFF. The CDR3 nucleotides read TGCAGTGCTAGAGTTCTAGCGGGACAGAGTCGCTCCTACAATGAGCAGTTCTTC. This chain joins TRBV20-1 and TRBJ2-1; 9 bases line up with TRBD2. The V gene end was trimmed by 1 base and the J gene end by 0 bases; junction bases not matched to a gene: 10. The CDR3 is made up of 18 amino acids. Germline CDR1 is DFQATT and CDR2 is SNEGSKA (reference sequence).